A single sample is the source of the 21 T cell receptor beta chains below, sequenced in a study of CD8+ T cells in alopecia areata. Sequencing templates came from extracted RNA that was reverse transcribed into cDNA. Using immunoSEQ multiplex PCR, the repertoire was profiled, and TCRdb retains in-frame clones only, with some absent. The sample has some 190,000 clones, 50% to 70% seen once. Noted treatment: oral pan-JAK inhibitor, 5-10 mg twice daily. Sequencing used CD4+ T cells sorted from blood, obtained around week 47, from a patient treated with tofacitinib. These receptors were collected from a human donor with alopecia areata.

On this clone itself: This sample also contains other DNA sequences that code for the same CDR3. The chain is built from TRBV29-1 and TRBJ1-2, with a weak D call TRBD1 (5 bases). The CDR3 length is 11 residues. Germline values: CDR1 SQVTM, CDR2 ANQGSEA. Trimming left V 3 bases short and J 7 bases short, with 9 bases between. The CDR3 region is CSVDQGGGYTF. CDR3 DNA sequence: TGCAGCGTTGATCAGGGTGGTGGCTACACCTTC.

The rearrangement links TRBV6-5 to TRBJ2-3; no clear D gene. In germline, CDR1 is MNHEY, CDR2 SVGAGI. The CDR3 extends over 12 amino acids. The V gene lost 5 bases and the J gene lost 8 bases, with 11 bases spanning the gap. The CDR3 protein is CASSAVSGTQYF. The CDR3, as DNA: TGTGCCAGCAGTGCAGTTTCGGGTACGCAGTATTTT.

This clone was counted a few times. V gene TRBV29-1 combines with J gene TRBJ2-7; D is uncertain. Trimming took off 5 bases at V and 5 bases at J, with 13 bases between the two ends. The CDR3 loop spans 12 amino acids. Germline-derived CDR1 and CDR2 are SQVTM and ANQGSEA. CDR3 nucleotide sequence: TGCAGCGTTCGTCGAACGAGCAACGAGCAGTACTTC. Translating gives CSVRRTSNEQYF.

The gene calls are TRBV29-1 and TRBJ1-2; D is uncertain. Deletions cut 1 base from V and 6 bases from J, with 9 bases between. The CDR3 runs to 12 residues. From germline, CDR1 is SQVTM and CDR2 ANQGSEA. CDR3 sequence: CSVEGWVDGYTF. CDR3 coding DNA: TGCAGCGTTGAAGGGTGGGTTGATGGCTACACCTTC.

V gene TRBV7-2 combines with J gene TRBJ2-7, with 8 nucleotides matching TRBD1. Germline values: CDR1 SGHTA, CDR2 FQGNSA. CDR3 size: 17 residues. V was pared by 1 base and J by 0 bases, with 8 bases of the junction left unmatched. The CDR3 reads CASSLVQWQGASYEQYF. CDR3 sequence (DNA): TGTGCCAGCAGCTTAGTCCAGTGGCAGGGGGCCTCCTACGAGCAGTACTTC. Full variable domain (remainder filled in from reference TRBV7-2 and TRBJ2-7): GAGVSQSPSNKVTEKGKDVELRCDPISGHTALYWYRQSLGQGLEFLIYFQGNSAPDKSGLPSDRFSAERTGGSVSTLTIQRTQQEDSAVYLCASSLVQWQGASYEQYFGPGTRLTVT.

V usage is TRBV6-6 and J usage is TRBJ1-1; D possibly corresponds to TRBD1 (5 bases). The CDR3 spans 13 residues. Trimming pared 8 bases from V and 0 bases from J, leaving 10 bases between. Germline V gene lookup returns CDR1 MNHNY and CDR2 SVGAGI (reference sequence). CDR3 residues: CASFHRMNTEAFF. The DNA of the CDR3 is TGTGCCAGCTTCCACAGGATGAACACTGAAGCTTTCTTT.

The chain has TRBV30 and TRBJ1-2, with D perhaps TRBD1 (5 bases). The germline V and J ends were trimmed by 4 bases and 5 bases, with 17 bases remaining between them. Germline values: CDR1 GTSNPN, CDR2 SVGIG (reference sequence). The CDR3 is 14 residues long. CDR3 in amino acids: CAWKRDGLKYGYTF. CDR3 DNA sequence: TGTGCCTGGAAGAGGGACGGGTTAAAATATGGCTACACCTTC.

Only a few counts were recorded for this clone. The gene calls are TRBV30 and TRBJ1-1; possible D gene TRBD1, 6 bases. Trimming removed 2 bases at V and 3 bases at J, with 10 bases between. Germline lookup yields CDR1 GTSNPN and CDR2 SVGIG (reference sequence). This CDR3 spans 13 amino acids. CDR3 sequence reads: CAWSRRQDTEAFF. The CDR3 DNA sequence: TGTGCCTGGAGTCGTAGACAGGACACTGAAGCTTTCTTT.

In its sample, this clone was seen once. The rearrangement joins TRBV30 to TRBJ2-3, with 10 bases fitting TRBD2. The CDR3 length is 14 residues. V lost 2 bases and J lost 3; bases outside the gene matches: 2. In germline, CDR1 is GTSNPN, CDR2 SVGIG (reference sequence). The CDR3 is CAWSPAGGTDTQYF. As DNA, the CDR3 is TGTGCCTGGAGTCCAGCGGGGGGGACAGATACGCAGTATTTT.

J is TRBJ2-1 and V is TRBV29-1; TRBD2 aligns across 9 bases. This CDR3 is 14 amino acids long. Germline lookup yields CDR1 SQVTM and CDR2 ANQGSEA. Germline trimming cut 8 bases from V and 8 bases from J; bases unmatched to any gene: 13. The CDR3 loop reads CSFRGGAFSYEQFF. CDR3 nucleotide sequence: TGCAGCTTCCGCGGGGGGGCGTTTTCGTATGAGCAGTTCTTC.

The J gene is TRBJ2-2, the V gene TRBV29-1, with unresolved D. Germline V gives CDR1 SQVTM, CDR2 ANQGSEA. This CDR3 spans 13 amino acids. Trimming removed 2 bases from V and 4 bases from J, with 8 bases in between. The CDR3 loop is CSVERAGTGELFF. The CDR3 bases are TGCAGCGTTGAAAGGGCAGGCACCGGGGAGCTGTTTTTT.

The J gene is TRBJ2-3, the V gene TRBV6-5; D not resolved. This CDR3 comprises 15 residues. Germline V gene sequence: CDR1 MNHEY, CDR2 SVGAGI. Trimming stripped 0 bases from V and 0 bases from J, with 7 bases between. CDR3 coding DNA: TGTGCCAGCAGTTACTCGATTAAAAGCACAGATACGCAGTATTTT. It codes for CASSYSIKSTDTQYF.

This chain connects TRBV30 to TRBJ1-2; possible D gene TRBD1, 5 bases. This CDR3 spans 13 amino acids. Between the trimmed V and J ends, which lost 8 bases and 4 bases, there was a span of 17 bases. The V gene's germline CDR1 is GTSNPN and CDR2 SVGIG (reference sequence). This CDR3 is CAHEPGGSYGYTF. Here the CDR3 DNA reads TGTGCCCACGAGCCCGGGGGTTCCTATGGCTACACCTTC.

The chain is built from TRBV29-1 and TRBJ2-6; TRBD1 matches 10 bases. The CDR3 loop spans 16 amino acids. The trim removed 6 bases at V and 2 bases at J, leaving 7 bases unmatched. In germline, CDR1 is SQVTM, CDR2 ANQGSEA. The CDR3 DNA reads as TGCAGCGTAGGAGGACAGGGGGATACTGGGGCCAACGTCCTGACTTTC. It codes for CSVGGQGDTGANVLTF.

This chain uses TRBV30 with TRBJ2-1, with 7 bases that match TRBD1. The germline gives CDR1 GTSNPN, CDR2 SVGIG (reference sequence). The CDR3 consists of 14 residues. Losses at the gene ends were 8 bases for V and 0 bases for J; bases not matched to a gene: 7. As DNA, the CDR3 is TGTGCCGCCACTGCAGGGGGCTCCTACAATGAGCAGTTCTTC. Protein: CAATAGGSYNEQFF.

The rearrangement links TRBV4-1 to TRBJ1-5; possibly TRBD1 for D (5 bases). Germline CDR1 and CDR2: MGHRA and YSYEKL. The V end lost 0 bases, the J end lost 2 bases, and 11 bases lay between the germline ends. The CDR3 runs 16 residues. The CDR3 spells CASSQDWGLGNQPQHF. The CDR3, as DNA: TGCGCCAGCAGCCAAGATTGGGGGTTAGGCAATCAGCCCCAGCATTTT.

The genes are TRBV2 and TRBJ1-1; D gene uncertain. CDR1 and CDR2 from the germline V gene are SNHLY and FYNNEI. CDR3 size: 13 residues. The ends were cut back, 4 bases at V and 6 bases at J, with 12 bases in the middle. Written as DNA, the CDR3 is TGTGCCAGCAGTGTCCGGAATATCGCTGAAGCTTTCTTT. It encodes CASSVRNIAEAFF. The entire variable domain, with the rest obtained from reference TRBV2 and TRBJ1-1, is as follows: EPEVTQTPSHQVTQMGQEVILRCVPISNHLYFYWYRQILGQKVEFLVSFYNNEISEKSEIFDDQFSVERPDGSNFTLKIRSTKLEDSAMYFCASSVRNIAEAFFGQGTRLTVV.

V usage is TRBV15 and J usage is TRBJ2-3, with TRBD1 as a possible D gene (5 bases). There are 14 residues in the CDR3. Germline CDR1 and CDR2: LNHNV and YYDKDF (reference sequence). Trimming removed 1 base from V and 2 bases from J, with 7 bases in between. As DNA, the CDR3 is TGTGCCACCAGCAGAGGACAGATCACAGATACGCAGTATTTT. This sequence encodes CATSRGQITDTQYF. The whole variable domain, filled in from reference TRBV15 and TRBJ2-3, reads DAMVIQNPRYQVTQFGKPVTLSCSQTLNHNVMYWYQQKSSQAPKLLFHYYDKDFNNEADTPDNFQSRRPNTSFCFLDIRSPGLGDTAMYLCATSRGQITDTQYFGPGTRLTVL.

This rearrangement joins TRBV9 to TRBJ2-7, with 10 bases lining up with TRBD2. The CDR3 totals 15 residues. Germline-derived CDR1 and CDR2 are SGDLS and YYNGEE. Germline trimming cut 0 bases from V and 3 bases from J; bases unmatched to any gene: 3. CDR3 amino acids: CASSVGTSGNYEQYF. The DNA for the CDR3 is TGTGCCAGCAGCGTAGGGACTAGCGGCAACTACGAGCAGTACTTC. Together with reference TRBV9 and TRBJ2-7, the CDR3 gives the full variable domain: DSGVTQTPKHLITATGQRVTLRCSPRSGDLSVYWYQQSLDQGLQFLIQYYNGEERAKGNILERFSAQQFPDLHSELNLSSLELGDSALYFCASSVGTSGNYEQYFGPGTRLTVT.

This clone was observed a single time. V gene TRBV10-3 combines with J gene TRBJ2-6; perhaps TRBD2 as D (6 bases). CDR3 length equals 18 residues. Germline CDR1 is ENHRY and CDR2 is SYGVKD. Trimming took 0 bases from V and 1 from J, leaving 13 bases between them. The CDR3: CAISESGRGGSGANVLTF. CDR3 in DNA: TGTGCCATCAGTGAGTCTGGGCGGGGAGGATCTGGGGCCAACGTCCTGACTTTC.

The chain carries TRBV14 and TRBJ1-5, with 8 positions matching TRBD1. Germline V lookup: CDR1 SGHDN, CDR2 FVKESK. J gave up 2 bases and V 3 bases, and 0 bases lay outside the gene matches. The CDR3 spans 14 residues. CDR3 protein: CASSQTGGNQPQHF. The CDR3 DNA reads TGTGCCAGCAGCCAGACAGGGGGCAATCAGCCCCAGCATTTT.